This TCR beta chain was identified during a study of blood T cell repertoires in COVID-19. Study summary: Nucleic acid was either cDNA or gDNA, and it came from T cells, B-cell-depleted T cells, or PBMCs.

As processed by the authors: Nucleated cell number was recorded as an estimate derived from reference gene primer amplification. Produced via immunoSEQ multiplex PCR; TCRdb's table is partial and in-frame only. The D gene and trimming were derived from the DNA, and the V and J assignments and clone size from that table. Here the sample spans some 150,000 clones, about 85% being singletons. Germline CDR1 and CDR2: MNHEY and SMNVEV (reference sequence). The germline V and J ends were trimmed by 2 bases and 10 bases, with 31 bases remaining between them. The CDR3 is 19 residues long. The receptor comes from a human donor with acute or convalescent COVID-19. The donor label of this sample is uncertain. The V gene is TRBV27, the J gene TRBJ2-3; a possible D gene is TRBD1 (5 bases). The source material was peripheral blood. CDR3 nucleotides: TGTGCCAGCAGTTTACGGTTTCGGAAGGGGAACCTCAATACGTTGGCGCAGTATTTT. It is translated as CASSLRFRKGNLNTLAQYF.